The T cell receptor beta chain under discussion was sequenced for a study of cytomegalovirus exposure and HLA in healthy donors. PCR used 60 Vbeta primers and 13 Jbeta primers. Generated by immunoSEQ multiplex PCR, the TCRdb table keeps only in-frame clones and is missing some. Counted here are about 160,000 clones, less than 90% occurring once; the ten biggest clones make up about 6.3%. This clone was observed a single time. The receptor was isolated from a male donor in good health and CMV-seropositive. Sequencing was done on a sample of PBMCs.

CDR3 loop: CASSLGDRGIEQYF. The CDR3 bases are TGTGCCAGCAGCTTGGGGGACAGGGGTATCGAGCAGTACTTC. The chain carries TRBV5-5 and TRBJ2-7; TRBD1 matches 10 bases. The V gene's germline CDR1 is SGHKS and CDR2 YYEKEE (reference sequence). This CDR3 spans 14 amino acids. Germline trimming cut 0 bases from V and 6 bases from J; bases unmatched to any gene: 3. Full variable domain (rest looked up from reference TRBV5-5 and TRBJ2-7): DAGVTQSPTHLIKTRGQQVTLRCSPISGHKSVSWYQQVLGQGPQFIFQYYEKEERGRGNFPDRFSARQFPNYSSELNVNALLLGDSALYLCASSLGDRGIEQYFGPGTRLTVT.